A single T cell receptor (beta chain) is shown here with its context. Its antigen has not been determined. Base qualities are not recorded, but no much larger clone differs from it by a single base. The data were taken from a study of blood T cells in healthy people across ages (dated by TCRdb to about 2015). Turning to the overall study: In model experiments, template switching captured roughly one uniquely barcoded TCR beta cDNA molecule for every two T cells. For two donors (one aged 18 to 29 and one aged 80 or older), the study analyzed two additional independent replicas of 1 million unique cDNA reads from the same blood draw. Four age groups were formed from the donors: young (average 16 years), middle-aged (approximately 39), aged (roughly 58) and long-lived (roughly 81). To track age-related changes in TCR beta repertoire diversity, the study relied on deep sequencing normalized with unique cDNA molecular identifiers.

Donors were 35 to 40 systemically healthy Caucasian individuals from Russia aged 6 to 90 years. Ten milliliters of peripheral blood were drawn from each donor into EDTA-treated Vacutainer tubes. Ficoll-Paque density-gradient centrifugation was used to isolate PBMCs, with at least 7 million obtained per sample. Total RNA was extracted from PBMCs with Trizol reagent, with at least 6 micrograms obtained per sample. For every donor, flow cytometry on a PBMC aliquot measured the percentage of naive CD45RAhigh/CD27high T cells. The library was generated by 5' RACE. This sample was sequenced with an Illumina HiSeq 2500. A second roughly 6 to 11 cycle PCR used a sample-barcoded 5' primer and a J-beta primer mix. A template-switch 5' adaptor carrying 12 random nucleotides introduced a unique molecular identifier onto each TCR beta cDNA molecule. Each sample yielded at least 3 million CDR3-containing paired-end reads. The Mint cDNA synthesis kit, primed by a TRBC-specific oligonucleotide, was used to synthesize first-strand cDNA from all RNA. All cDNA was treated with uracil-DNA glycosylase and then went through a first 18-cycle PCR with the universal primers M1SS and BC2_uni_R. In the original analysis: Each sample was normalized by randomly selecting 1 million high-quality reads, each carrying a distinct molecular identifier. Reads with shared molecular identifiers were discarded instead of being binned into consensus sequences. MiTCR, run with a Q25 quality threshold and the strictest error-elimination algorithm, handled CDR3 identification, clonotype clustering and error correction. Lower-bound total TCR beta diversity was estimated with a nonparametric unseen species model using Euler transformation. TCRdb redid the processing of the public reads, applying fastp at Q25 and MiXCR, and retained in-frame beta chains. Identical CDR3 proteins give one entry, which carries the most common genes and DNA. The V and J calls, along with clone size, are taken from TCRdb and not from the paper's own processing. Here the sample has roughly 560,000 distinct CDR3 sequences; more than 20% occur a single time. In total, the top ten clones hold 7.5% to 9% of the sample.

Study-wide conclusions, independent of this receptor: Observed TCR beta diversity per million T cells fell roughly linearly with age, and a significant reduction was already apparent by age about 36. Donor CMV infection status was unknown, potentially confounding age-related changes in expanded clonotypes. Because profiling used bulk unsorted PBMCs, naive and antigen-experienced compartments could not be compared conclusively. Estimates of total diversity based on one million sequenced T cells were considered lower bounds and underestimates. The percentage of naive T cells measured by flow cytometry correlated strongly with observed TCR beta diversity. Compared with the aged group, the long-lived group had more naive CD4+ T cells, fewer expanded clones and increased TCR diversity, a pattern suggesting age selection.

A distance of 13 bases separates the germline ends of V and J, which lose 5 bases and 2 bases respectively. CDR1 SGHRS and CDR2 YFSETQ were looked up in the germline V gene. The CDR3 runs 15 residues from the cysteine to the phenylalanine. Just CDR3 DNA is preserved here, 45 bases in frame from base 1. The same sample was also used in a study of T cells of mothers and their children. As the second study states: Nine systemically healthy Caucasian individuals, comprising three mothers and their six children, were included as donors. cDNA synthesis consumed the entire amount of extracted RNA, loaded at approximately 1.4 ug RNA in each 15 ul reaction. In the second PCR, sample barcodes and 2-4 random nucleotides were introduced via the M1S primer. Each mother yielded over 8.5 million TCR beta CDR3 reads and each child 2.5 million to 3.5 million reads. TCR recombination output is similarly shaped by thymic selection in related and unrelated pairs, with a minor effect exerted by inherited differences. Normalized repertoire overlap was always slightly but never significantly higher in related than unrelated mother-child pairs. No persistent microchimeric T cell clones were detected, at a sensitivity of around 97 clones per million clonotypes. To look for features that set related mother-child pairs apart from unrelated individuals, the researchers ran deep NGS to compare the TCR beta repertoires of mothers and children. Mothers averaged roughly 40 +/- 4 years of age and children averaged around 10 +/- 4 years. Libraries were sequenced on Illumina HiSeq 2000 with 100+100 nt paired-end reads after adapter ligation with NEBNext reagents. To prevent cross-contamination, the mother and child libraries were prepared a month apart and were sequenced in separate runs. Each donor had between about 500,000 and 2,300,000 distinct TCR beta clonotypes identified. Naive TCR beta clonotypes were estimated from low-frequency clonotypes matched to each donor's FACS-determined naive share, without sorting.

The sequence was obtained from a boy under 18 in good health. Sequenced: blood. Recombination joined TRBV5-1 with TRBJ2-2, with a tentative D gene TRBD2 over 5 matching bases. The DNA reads TGCGCCAGCAGAGAGCGCAGCGGAAACACCGGGGAGCTGTTTTTT. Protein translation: CASRERSGNTGELFF. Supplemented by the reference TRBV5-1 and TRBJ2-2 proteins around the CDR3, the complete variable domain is KAGVTQTPRYLIKTRGQQVTLSCSPISGHRSVSWYQQTPGQGLQFLFEYFSETQRNKGNFPGRFSGRQFSNSRSEMNVSTLELGDSALYLCASRERSGNTGELFFGEGSRLTVL.